The TCR beta chain under discussion was sequenced for a study of blood T cell repertoires in COVID-19. Study-level information: Samples of COVID-19 (acute and convalescent) were obtained from the United States, Italy and Spain. PBMCs, B-cell-depleted T cells, or T cells were the source of the cDNA or gDNA that made up the material.

Clones were sequenced by immunoSEQ multiplex PCR, and TCRdb holds only the in-frame ones, with some missing. The profile covers about 140,000 clones, with 75% to 90% appearing a single time and 8% to 11% taken by the ten largest. The germline V gene has CDR1 MNHEY and CDR2 SVGAGI. The CDR3 runs 16 residues. J lost 3 bases, V lost 0 bases, and 6 bases had no gene match. The chain couples TRBV6-5 to TRBJ2-7; 9 nucleotides align to TRBD2. Material for sequencing was peripheral blood. This TCR came from a man in his sixties with active or convalescent COVID-19. Written as DNA, the CDR3 is TGTGCCAGCAGTTACTCAGAAGCGGGAGGTTTCTACGAGCAGTACTTC. It encodes CASSYSEAGGFYEQYF.